The clone carrying this T cell receptor beta chain turned up a few times. Its antigen is unidentified. This CDR3 region has 16 residues. Germline assignment: CDR1 MGHDK and CDR2 SYGVNS. Between the trimmed V and J ends, which lost 4 bases and 8 bases, there was a span of 20 bases. The source of the sample is a study of cytomegalovirus exposure and HLA in healthy donors. About the study: From 170 million or so T cells, an earlier analysis saw 90 million to 130 million unique TCR beta sequences.

Overall study results and limits: Later work associated around 18,000 TCR beta sequences with HLA alleles at 0.05 false discovery rate. Most TCR sequences showed up rarely, but some public TCRs showed up in many donors.

The PCR employed 60 Vbeta primers together with 13 Jbeta primers. Measured with immunoSEQ multiplex PCR; TCRdb has only the in-frame clones, and not every one. Of tens of thousands of clones listed, roughly 82% are singletons. The genes are TRBV25-1 and TRBJ1-4, with D hard to call. Specimen: PBMCs. The clonotype originates from a woman between 18 and 30 years old in good health and CMV-seropositive. For the CDR3, the DNA is TGTGCCAGCAGTGTACGGGAACCCGGCCTAGGAGAAAAACTGTTTTTT. It is translated as CASSVREPGLGEKLFF. Filled out from reference TRBV25-1 and TRBJ1-4, the complete variable domain reads EADIYQTPRYLVIGTGKKITLECSQTMGHDKMYWYQQDPGMELHLIHYSYGVNSTEKGDLSSESTVSRIRTEHFPLTLESARPSHTSQYLCASSVREPGLGEKLFFGSGTQLSVL.